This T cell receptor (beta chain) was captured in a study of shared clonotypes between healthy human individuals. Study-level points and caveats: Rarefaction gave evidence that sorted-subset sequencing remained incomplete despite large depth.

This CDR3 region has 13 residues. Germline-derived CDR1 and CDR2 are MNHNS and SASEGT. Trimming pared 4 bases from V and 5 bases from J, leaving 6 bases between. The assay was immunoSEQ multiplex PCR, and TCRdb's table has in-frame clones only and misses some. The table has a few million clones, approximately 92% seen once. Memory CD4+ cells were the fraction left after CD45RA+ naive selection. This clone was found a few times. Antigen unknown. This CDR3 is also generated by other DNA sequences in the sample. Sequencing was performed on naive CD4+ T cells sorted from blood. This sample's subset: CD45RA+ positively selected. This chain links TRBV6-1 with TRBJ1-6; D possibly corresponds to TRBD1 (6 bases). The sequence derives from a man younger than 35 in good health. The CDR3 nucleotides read TGTGCCAGCAGTGGGACAGATAATTCACCCCTCCACTTT. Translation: CASSGTDNSPLHF.